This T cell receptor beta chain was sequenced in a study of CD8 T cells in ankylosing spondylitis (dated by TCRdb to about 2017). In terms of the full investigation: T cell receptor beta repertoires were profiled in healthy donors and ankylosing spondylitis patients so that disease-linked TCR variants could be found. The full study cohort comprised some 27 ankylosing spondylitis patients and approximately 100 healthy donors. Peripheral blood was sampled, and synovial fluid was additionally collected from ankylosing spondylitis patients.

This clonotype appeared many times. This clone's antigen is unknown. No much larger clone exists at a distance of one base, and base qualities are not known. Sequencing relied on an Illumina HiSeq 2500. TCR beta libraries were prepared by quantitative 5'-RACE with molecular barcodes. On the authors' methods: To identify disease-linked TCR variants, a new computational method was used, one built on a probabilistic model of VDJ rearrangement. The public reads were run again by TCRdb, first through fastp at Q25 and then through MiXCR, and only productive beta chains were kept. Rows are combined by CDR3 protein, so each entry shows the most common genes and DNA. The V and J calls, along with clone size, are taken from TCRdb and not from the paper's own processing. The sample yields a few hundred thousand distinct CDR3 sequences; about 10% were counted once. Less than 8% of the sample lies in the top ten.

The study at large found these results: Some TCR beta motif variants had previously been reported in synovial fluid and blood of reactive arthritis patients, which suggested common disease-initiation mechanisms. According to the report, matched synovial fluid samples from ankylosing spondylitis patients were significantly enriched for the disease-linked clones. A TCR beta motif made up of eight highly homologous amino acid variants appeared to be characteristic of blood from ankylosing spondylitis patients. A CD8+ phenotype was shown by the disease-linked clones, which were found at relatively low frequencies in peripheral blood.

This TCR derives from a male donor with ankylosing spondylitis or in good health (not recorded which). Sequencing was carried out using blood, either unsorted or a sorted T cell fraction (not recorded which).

The DNA sequence is as follows: TGTGCCAGCAGACCAAACACAGGGGGCGGAGATACGCAGTATTTT. The resulting protein is CASRPNTGGGDTQYF. The chain was built from TRBV28 and TRBJ2-3, and 9 junctional nucleotides match TRBD1. V is trimmed back by 6 bases and J by 5 bases, and the junction contains 9 bases that no gene match accounts for. The germline V gene yields MDHEN for CDR1 and SYDVKM for CDR2. The cysteine opens and the phenylalanine closes a CDR3 of 15 amino acids. Kept here is only the CDR3 DNA, which spans 45 bases and is read in frame from base 1.